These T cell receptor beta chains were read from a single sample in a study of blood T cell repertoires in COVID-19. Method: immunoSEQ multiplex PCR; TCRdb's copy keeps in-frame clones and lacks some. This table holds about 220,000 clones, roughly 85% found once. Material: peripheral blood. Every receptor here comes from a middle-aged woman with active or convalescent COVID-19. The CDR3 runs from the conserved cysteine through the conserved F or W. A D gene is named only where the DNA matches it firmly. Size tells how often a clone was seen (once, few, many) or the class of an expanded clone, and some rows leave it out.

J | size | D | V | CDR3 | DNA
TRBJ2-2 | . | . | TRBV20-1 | CSASLGHPNTGELFF | TGCAGTGCTAGTCTCGGACACCCGAACACCGGGGAGCTGTTTTTT
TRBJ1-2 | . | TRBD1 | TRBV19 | CASSISRDRNYGYTF | TGTGCCAGTAGTATCTCCCGGGACAGAAACTATGGCTACACCTTC
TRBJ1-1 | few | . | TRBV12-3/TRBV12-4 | CASSSEGDTEAFF | TGTGCCAGCAGTTCCGAAGGGGACACTGAAGCTTTCTTT
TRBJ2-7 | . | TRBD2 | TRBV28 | CASNPSGTYEQYF | TGTGCCAGCAACCCAAGCGGGACCTACGAGCAGTACTTC
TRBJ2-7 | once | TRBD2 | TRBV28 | CASSLLGGVVSYEQYF | TGTGCCAGCAGTTTACTTGGGGGGGTCGTTTCCTACGAGCAGTACTTC
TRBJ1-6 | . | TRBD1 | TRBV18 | CASSPPGQGNSPLHF | TGTGCCAGCTCACCCCCGGGACAGGGTAATTCACCCCTCCACTTT
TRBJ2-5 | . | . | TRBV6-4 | CASSPSIVPGETQYF | TGTGCCAGCAGTCCTTCCATTGTCCCCGGGGAGACCCAGTACTTC
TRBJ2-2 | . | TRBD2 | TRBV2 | CASTLLAGRNTGELFF | TGTGCCAGCACCTTACTAGCGGGGCGCAACACCGGGGAGCTGTTTTTT
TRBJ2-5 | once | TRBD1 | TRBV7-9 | CASSPDRIQETQYF | TGTGCCAGCAGCCCGGACAGGATTCAAGAGACCCAGTACTTC
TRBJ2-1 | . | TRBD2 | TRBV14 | CASSQYFGGAGISNEQFF | TGTGCCAGCAGCCAATATTTCGGGGGGGCCGGGATTTCGAATGAGCAGTTCTTC
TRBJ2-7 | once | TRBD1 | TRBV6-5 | CASSKTGTYEQYF | TGTGCCAGCAGTAAGACAGGGACCTACGAGCAGTACTTC
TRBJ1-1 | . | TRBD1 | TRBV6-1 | CASSEPGGVNTEAFF | TGTGCCAGCAGTGAGCCAGGGGGTGTGAACACTGAAGCTTTCTTT
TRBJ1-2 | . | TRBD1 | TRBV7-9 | CASSPRTGGSTMGYTF | TGTGCCAGCAGCCCGCGGACAGGGGGATCCACTATGGGCTACACCTTC
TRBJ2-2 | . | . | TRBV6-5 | CASSSRTGELFF | TGTGCCAGCAGTTCCCGGACCGGGGAGCTGTTTTTT
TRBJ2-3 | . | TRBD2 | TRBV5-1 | CASSLATGGTDTQYF | TGCGCCAGCAGCTTGGCAACGGGAGGGACAGATACGCAGTATTTT
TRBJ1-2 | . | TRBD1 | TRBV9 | CASSGAGTGLNGYTF | TGTGCCAGCAGCGGCGCCGGGACAGGGTTGAATGGCTACACCTTC
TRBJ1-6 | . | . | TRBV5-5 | CASSQGSSNSPLHF | TGTGCCAGCAGCCAGGGAAGTTCTAATTCACCCCTCCACTTT
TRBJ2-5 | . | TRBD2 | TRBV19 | CASSPLGTSGSVKTQYF | TGTGCCAGTAGCCCCCTGGGAACTAGCGGGTCAGTGAAGACCCAGTACTTC
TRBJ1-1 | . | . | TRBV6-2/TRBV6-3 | CASSYREMNTEAFF | TGTGCCAGCAGTTATCGGGAGATGAACACTGAAGCTTTCTTT
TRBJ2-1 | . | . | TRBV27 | CASSLRSYNEQFF | TGTGCCAGCAGTTTACGGAGTTACAATGAGCAGTTCTTC
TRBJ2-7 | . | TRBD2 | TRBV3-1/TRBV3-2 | CASSQATGTKLGEQYF | TGTGCCAGCAGCCAAGCTACGGGGACTAAGCTTGGCGAGCAGTACTTC
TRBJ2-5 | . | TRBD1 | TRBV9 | CASSVGSAAGGWETQYF | TGTGCCAGCAGCGTAGGTTCCGCGGCAGGGGGCTGGGAGACCCAGTACTTC
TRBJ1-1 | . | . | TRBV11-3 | CASSRTENTEAFF | TGTGCCAGCAGCCGGACAGAGAACACTGAAGCTTTCTTT
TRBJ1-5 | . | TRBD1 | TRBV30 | CAWRQTGGNQPQHF | TGTGCCTGGAGGCAGACAGGGGGTAATCAGCCCCAGCATTTT
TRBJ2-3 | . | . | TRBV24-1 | CATSDPGYSLDTQYF | TGTGCCACCAGTGATCCAGGGTATTCCCTGGATACGCAGTATTTT
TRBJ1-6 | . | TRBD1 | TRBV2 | CASADGTGAGSPLHF | TGTGCCAGCGCCGACGGGACAGGGGCTGGTTCACCCCTCCACTTT
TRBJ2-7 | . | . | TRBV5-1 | CASSLEGFGAEQYF | TGCGCCAGCAGCTTGGAAGGATTTGGGGCCGAGCAGTACTTC
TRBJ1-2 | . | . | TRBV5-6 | CASSLALSSYGYTF | TGTGCCAGCAGCTTGGCCCTATCTTCCTATGGCTACACCTTC
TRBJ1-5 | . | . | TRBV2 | CASSHIPGTSSNQPQHF | TGTGCCAGCAGCCATATCCCCGGGACATCTAGCAATCAGCCCCAGCATTTT
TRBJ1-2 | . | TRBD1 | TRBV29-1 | CSVVGQGADPNYGYTF | TGCAGCGTTGTTGGGCAGGGGGCAGATCCTAACTATGGCTACACCTTC
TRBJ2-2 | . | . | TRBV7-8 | CASSPRWNTGELFF | TGTGCCAGCAGCCCCAGATGGAACACCGGGGAGCTGTTTTTT
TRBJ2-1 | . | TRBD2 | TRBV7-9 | CASSLGASGTDEQFF | TGTGCCAGCAGCTTAGGGGCTAGCGGGACCGATGAGCAGTTCTTC
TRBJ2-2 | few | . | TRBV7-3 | CASSSRTRNPNTGELFF | TGTGCCAGCAGCTCCCGTACACGTAATCCGAACACCGGGGAGCTGTTTTTT
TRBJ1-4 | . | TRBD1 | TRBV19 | CASSIVDRGEEKLFF | TGTGCCAGTAGTATAGTGGACAGGGGCGAAGAAAAACTGTTTTTT
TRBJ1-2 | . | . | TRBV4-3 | CASSQDYAGYGYTF | TGCGCCAGCAGCCAAGATTATGCAGGGTATGGCTACACCTTC
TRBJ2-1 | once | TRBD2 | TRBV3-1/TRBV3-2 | CASSGSGSLGYEQFF | TGTGCCAGCAGCGGGAGCGGGAGTCTCGGCTATGAGCAGTTCTTC
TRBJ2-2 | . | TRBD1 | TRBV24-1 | CAVTGEAGELFF | TGTGCCGTGACAGGGGAGGCCGGGGAGCTGTTTTTT
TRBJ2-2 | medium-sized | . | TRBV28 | CASSLEDSSRMGGELFF | TGTGCCAGCAGTTTGGAGGACAGTAGCAGAATGGGCGGGGAGCTGTTTTTT
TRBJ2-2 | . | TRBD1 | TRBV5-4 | CASSLITGALNTGELFF | TGTGCCAGCAGCCTCATTACAGGGGCCCTAAACACCGGGGAGCTGTTTTTT
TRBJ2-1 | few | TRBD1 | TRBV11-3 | CASETGWVDRVNSEQFF | TGTGCCAGCGAAACGGGATGGGTGGACAGGGTTAACAGTGAGCAGTTCTTC
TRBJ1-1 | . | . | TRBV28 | CASSLFGGNTEAFF | TGTGCCAGCAGTTTATTTGGCGGGAACACTGAAGCTTTCTTT
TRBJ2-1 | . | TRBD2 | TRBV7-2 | CASSQMAGGDNEQFF | TGTGCCAGCAGCCAGATGGCGGGAGGGGACAATGAGCAGTTCTTC